One sample yielded the 25 T cell receptor beta chains listed below, sequenced in a study of T cell repertoires in aging, cancer and after chemotherapy (dated by TCRdb to between 2019 and 2020). TCR beta rearrangements were amplified from genomic DNA isolated from peripheral blood, not from sorted cells or RNA. Instrument on record: Illumina MiSeq. Using a mixed TRB-A/B primer pool, multiplex touch-down PCR amplified rearranged TRB sequences covering the V, D and J segments. TCRdb took the public reads, trimmed them with fastp at Q25, ran MiXCR for clone calling and kept in-frame beta chains. Entries that share a CDR3 protein sequence are merged under the most common genes and DNA. For this sample the table gives about 1,500 distinct CDR3 sequences, of which 47% were detected only once. The top ten clones comprise around 38% of the sample. Sample: blood. These receptors were taken from a human donor with a blood cancer.

The chain couples TRBV7-9 to TRBJ2-7, with 7 nucleotides matching TRBD2. Unmatched junction bases numbered 3, after V lost 1 base and J lost 6 bases. CDR1 and CDR2 (germline): SEHNR, FQNEAQ (reference sequence). This CDR3 spans 13 amino acids. CDR3 DNA sequence: TGTGCCAGCAGCTTAGGACTAGCACCCGAGCAGTACTTC. Translating it yields CASSLGLAPEQYF.

V usage is TRBV7-2 and J usage is TRBJ1-6, with no clear D. The germline V gene has CDR1 SGHTA and CDR2 FQGNSA. There are 16 residues in the CDR3. V lost 1 base, J lost 5 bases, and 12 bases lay in between. Written as DNA, the CDR3 is TGTGCCAGCAGCTTAGGCGCCTCGGGTCATAATTCACCCCTCCACTTT. Residues: CASSLGASGHNSPLHF.

The gene calls are TRBV6-2 or TRBV6-3 and TRBJ1-5; no firm D call. CDR1 is MNHEY and CDR2 is SVGEGT in the germline V gene. V was cut by 0 bases and J by 7 bases, with 7 bases left in between. The CDR3 extends over 13 amino acids. DNA for the CDR3: TGTGCCAGCAGTTACTCGAGGTGGCAGCCCCAGCATTTT. It codes for CASSYSRWQPQHF.

The V and J genes are TRBV12-3 or TRBV12-4 and TRBJ1-2, with D possibly matching TRBD1 (6 bases). Trimming removed 5 bases at V and 4 bases at J, with 20 bases between. This CDR3 comprises 16 residues. Here the CDR3 reads CASSLSARRGGYGYTF. Here the CDR3 DNA reads TGTGCCAGCAGTCTTAGCGCAAGGAGGGGGGGCTATGGCTACACCTTC.

Turning to this clonotype: At one of its ends the junction is not consistent with the germline gene, which may arise from a read error. The chain couples TRBV6-2 or TRBV6-3 to TRBJ2-7; the D is unclear. The CDR3 loop spans 13 amino acids. Germline loops: CDR1 MNHEY, CDR2 SVGEGT. DNA of the CDR3: TGTGCCAGCAGTTACCTGCTTACCTACGAGCAGAACTTC. Protein: CASSYLLTYEQNF.

Relative to its sample, this clonotype is medium-sized. The chain uses TRBV6-5 and TRBJ2-2; D is unresolved. The CDR3 loop spans 14 amino acids. Germline V lookup: CDR1 MNHEY, CDR2 SVGAGI. V lost 8 bases to trimming and J lost 5 bases, with 15 bases between them. CDR3 amino acids: CASSKFIRTGELFF. Here the CDR3 DNA reads TGTGCCAGCTCCAAATTTATCCGGACCGGGGAGCTGTTTTTT.

This clonotype was seen a handful of times. V is TRBV10-3 and J is TRBJ2-7; TRBD1 matches 10 bases. The CDR3 is made up of 15 amino acids. With V trimmed by 0 bases and J by 4 bases, 3 bases remained unmatched. Germline V gene lookup returns CDR1 ENHRY and CDR2 SYGVKD. CDR3 DNA sequence: TGTGCCATCAGTGAGTCTGACAGGGGGCCTTACGAGCAGTACTTC. It encodes CAISESDRGPYEQYF.

The chain has TRBV19 and TRBJ2-5; no clear D. Trimming removed 5 bases from V and 1 base from J, with 17 bases in between. The CDR3 covers 16 residues. Germline V gene data show CDR1 as LNHDA and CDR2 as SQIVND (reference sequence). In DNA, the CDR3 is TGTGCCAGTAGTCTCTACCCCACCAGGACCCAAGAGACCCAGTACTTC. Its protein product is CASSLYPTRTQETQYF.

The V gene is TRBV30, the J gene TRBJ2-7; D is unclear. The CDR3 is 13 amino acids. Germline V gene data show CDR1 as GTSNPN and CDR2 as SVGIG (reference sequence). V lost 8 bases and J 3 bases, leaving 17 bases between the germline ends. The DNA of the CDR3 is TGTGCCAGCTCGCCAGATGGATACTACGAGCAGTACTTC. It translates to CASSPDGYYEQYF. The variable domain in full, with the rest retrieved from reference TRBV30 and TRBJ2-7, is SQTIHQWPATLVQPVGSPLSLECTVEGTSNPNLYWYRQAAGRGLQLLFYSVGIGQISSEVPQNLSASRPQDRQFILSSKKLLLSDSGFYLCASSPDGYYEQYFGPGTRLTVT.

V gene TRBV29-1 combines with J gene TRBJ2-7; D is ambiguous. The CDR3 is 12 residues long. Deletions cut 7 bases from V and 1 base from J, with 11 bases between. Germline CDR1 is SQVTM and CDR2 is ANQGSEA. The CDR3 region has the DNA TGCAGCGCCCAACAGAGTTCCTACGAGCAGTACTTC. Encoded protein: CSAQQSSYEQYF.

The chain is built from TRBV5-4 and TRBJ2-7; D possibly corresponds to TRBD1 (6 bases). Germline lookup yields CDR1 SGHNT and CDR2 YYREEE (reference sequence). Trimming cost V 4 bases and J 3 bases, with 14 bases left between them. This CDR3 region has 14 residues. CDR3 sequence: CASSPEAGVYEQYF. The CDR3 DNA reads TGTGCCAGCAGCCCGGAGGCAGGGGTCTACGAGCAGTACTTC.

This clonotype is medium-sized (0.01 to 0.1%) by share. V gene TRBV5-6 combines with J gene TRBJ2-3, with 13 bases matching TRBD2. Trimming at V came to 0 bases and at J to 1 base, leaving 8 bases not matched to a gene. Looked up from germline, CDR1 is SGHDT and CDR2 is YYEEEE. The CDR3 has 19 amino acids. CDR3 residues: CASSLDARTSGSGTDTQYF. CDR3 coding DNA: TGTGCCAGCAGCTTGGACGCCAGGACTAGCGGGAGCGGCACAGATACGCAGTATTTT.

Notes on this clonotype: Germline is not matched at one junction end, which may reflect a read error. V is TRBV12-3 or TRBV12-4 and J is TRBJ1-2, with 11 bases identical to TRBD1. The CDR3 runs to 13 residues. Written as DNA, the CDR3 is TGTGCCAGCAGTTTGTCAGGACAGGGGGCGACTTACTTC. This codes for CASSLSGQGATYF.

This clonotype was picked up a small number of times. The chain is built from TRBV11-1 and TRBJ1-4; the match to TRBD1 covers 7 bases. Germline CDR1 is SGHAT and CDR2 is FQDESV (reference sequence). This CDR3 region has 14 residues. With V trimmed by 0 bases and J by 7 bases, 2 bases remained unmatched. The CDR3 loop reads CASSLAGQPEKLFF. As DNA, the CDR3 is TGTGCCAGCAGCTTAGCGGGACAGCCTGAAAAACTGTTTTTT.

The V call is TRBV27, the J call TRBJ2-1; D gene uncertain. V was pared by 0 bases and J by 1 base, with 7 bases between. Per germline, CDR1 MNHEY and CDR2 SMNVEV (reference sequence). This CDR3 is built from 15 residues. In DNA, the CDR3 is TGTGCCAGCAGTTTATCCCCCGTATCCTACAATGAGCAGTTCTTC. It yields the protein CASSLSPVSYNEQFF.

This clonotype is judged large. The V gene is TRBV30, the J gene TRBJ1-5; weak D call: TRBD1 (5 bases). Looked up from germline, CDR1 is GTSNPN and CDR2 is SVGIG (reference sequence). CDR3 length: 14 residues. The V end was cut by 0 bases, the J end by 6 bases, with 12 bases between. The CDR3 reads CAWSVKGSGQPQHF. The CDR3 nucleotides read TGTGCCTGGAGTGTGAAGGGGTCAGGTCAGCCCCAGCATTTT.

V gene TRBV13 combines with J gene TRBJ1-2; perhaps TRBD1 as D (6 bases). Trimming left V 4 bases short and J 2 bases short, with 17 bases between. The CDR3 spans 16 residues. Germline V gives CDR1 PRHDT, CDR2 FYEKMQ (reference sequence). CDR3 in DNA: TGTGCCAGCAGCTCGAGTGGACAGCCCGCGAACTATGGCTACACCTTC. Protein sequence: CASSSSGQPANYGYTF. Filled out from reference TRBV13 and TRBJ1-2, the complete variable domain reads AAGVIQSPRHLIKEKRETATLKCYPIPRHDTVYWYQQGPGQDPQFLISFYEKMQSDKGSIPDRFSAQQFSDYHSELNMSSLELGDSALYFCASSSSGQPANYGYTFGSGTRLTVV.

This chain links TRBV20-1 with TRBJ2-5; D remains ambiguous. V was shortened by 3 bases and J by 2 bases, with 19 bases between the two germline ends. CDR3 length equals 16 residues. The germline CDR1 and CDR2 sequences are DFQATT and SNEGSKA (reference sequence). CDR3 sequence reads: CSARSPMSPNQETQYF. In DNA form, the CDR3 reads TGCAGTGCTAGGTCCCCAATGAGTCCCAATCAAGAGACCCAGTACTTC.

This clonotype was observed a few times. CDR3 sequence reads: CAWRDMTGGATEAFF. DNA for the CDR3: TGTGCCTGGAGGGATATGACAGGGGGGGCCACTGAAGCTTTCTTT. The gene calls are TRBV30 and TRBJ1-1; 9 bases match TRBD1. V trimming: 3 bases; J trimming: 4 bases; junction bases outside the gene matches: 9. The V gene's germline CDR1 is GTSNPN and CDR2 SVGIG (reference sequence). This CDR3 has 15 residues.

The gene calls are TRBV30 and TRBJ2-7; maybe TRBD2 (6 bases). This CDR3 is 16 amino acids long. Germline loops: CDR1 GTSNPN, CDR2 SVGIG (reference sequence). V gave up 8 bases and J gave up 7 bases, with 30 bases separating them. This CDR3 is CASSGRGFSAGAEQYF. The CDR3 DNA is TGTGCCAGTAGTGGGCGGGGATTCTCAGCGGGTGCGGAGCAGTACTTC. Filled out from reference TRBV30 and TRBJ2-7, the complete variable domain reads SQTIHQWPATLVQPVGSPLSLECTVEGTSNPNLYWYRQAAGRGLQLLFYSVGIGQISSEVPQNLSASRPQDRQFILSSKKLLLSDSGFYLCASSGRGFSAGAEQYFGPGTRLTVT.

The chain employs TRBV6-5 and TRBJ2-1; a weak D match, TRBD2 (6 bases). The V gene's germline CDR1 is MNHEY and CDR2 SVGAGI. Trimming took 6 bases from V and 10 from J, leaving 13 bases between them. This CDR3 comprises 12 residues. For the CDR3, the DNA is TGTGCCAGCAGCCGCGGGGCTTCGGAGCAGTTCTTC. This sequence encodes CASSRGASEQFF.

This clonotype was seen a few times. J is TRBJ2-3 and V is TRBV19; TRBD1 matches at 8 bases. This CDR3 has 14 residues. The trim removed 7 bases at V and 3 bases at J, leaving 6 bases unmatched. Germline CDR1 reads LNHDA; CDR2 reads SQIVND (reference sequence). In nucleotides, the CDR3 is TGTGCCAGTACTCGACAGGGGAGGACAGATACGCAGTATTTT. It specifies CASTRQGRTDTQYF.

This rearrangement joins TRBV6-5 to TRBJ1-1, with 8 bases that match TRBD1. Per the germline V gene, CDR1 is MNHEY and CDR2 is SVGAGI. V dropped 6 bases and J dropped 1; count of bases not matched to a gene: 7. The CDR3 totals 15 residues. Written as DNA, the CDR3 is TGTGCCAGCAGCCTAAGGACAGGGCGGAACACTGAAGCTTTCTTT. This codes for CASSLRTGRNTEAFF.

The chain carries TRBV6-2 or TRBV6-3 and TRBJ2-5, with 8 bases identical to TRBD2. The germline V gene has CDR1 MNHEY and CDR2 SVGEGT. The CDR3 contains 13 residues. Trimming removed 6 bases from V and 1 base from J; junction bases left unmatched: 1. Here the CDR3 DNA reads TGTGCCAGCAGGGGGACTAGCCAAGAGACCCAGTACTTC. This codes for CASRGTSQETQYF.

By sample fraction, this clonotype is large. This sequence joins TRBV6-5 and TRBJ2-5; D may be TRBD1 (6 bases). Germline values: CDR1 MNHEY, CDR2 SVGAGI. The CDR3 length is 13 residues. Trimming shortened V by 4 bases and J by 7 bases, and 13 bases separated the two germline ends. CDR3 amino acids: CASSLRQVGTQYF. CDR3 in DNA: TGTGCCAGCAGTTTAAGACAGGTCGGGACCCAGTACTTC.